The entry below describes one TCR beta chain. The sample is drawn from a study of blood T cell repertoires in COVID-19. Study overall: Italy, Spain and the United States were the sources of the convalescent and acute COVID-19 samples. In each case, the material was cDNA or gDNA derived from T cells, B-cell-depleted T cells, or PBMCs.

Under the authors' procedure: Nucleated cell number was recorded as an estimate derived from reference gene primer amplification. Produced via immunoSEQ multiplex PCR; TCRdb's table is partial and in-frame only. V and J calls and clone size are copied from that table; D and trimming were computed from the DNA. Altogether roughly 250,000 clones are present, 82% being singletons, with the ten largest covering around an eighth. Germline loops: CDR1 SNHLY, CDR2 FYNNEI. The CDR3 contains 13 residues. V lost 1 base to trimming and J lost 8 bases, with 11 bases between them. V is TRBV2 and J is TRBJ1-1; D is possibly TRBD1 (6 bases). Sequences were obtained from peripheral blood. This clonotype was sampled from a woman aged 55-70 years with active or convalescent COVID-19. CDR3 protein: CASSEGGQYEAFF. The DNA of the CDR3 is TGTGCCAGCAGTGAAGGTGGACAGTACGAAGCTTTCTTT.